Here is one T cell receptor (beta chain) with its context. Its antigen is still unknown. Sequencing was performed with immunoSEQ multiplex PCR; in TCRdb, only in-frame clones are kept and a portion is missing. The table includes 70,000 to 75,000 clones, over 85% detected once. The sample comes from a study of cytomegalovirus exposure and HLA in healthy donors. General study findings and limits: Most TCRs appeared rarely, but some public TCRs recurred in many donors. Later, an analysis found that TCR clusters from the first cohort tended to co-occur in the roughly 110 validation repertoires.

Germline CDR1 is SGDLS and CDR2 is YYNGEE. Deletions cut 0 bases from V and 2 bases from J, with 9 bases between. This CDR3 contains 14 residues. This receptor was identified in a man between 18 and 35 years old in good health and CMV-seropositive. The sample comprised PBMCs. This chain joins TRBV9 and TRBJ2-7; D gene uncertain. This CDR3 reads CASSVGWLAYEQYF. Written as DNA, the CDR3 is TGTGCCAGCAGCGTAGGGTGGCTAGCCTACGAGCAGTACTTC.